This T cell receptor (beta chain) came from a study of blood T cells in healthy people across ages. Turning to the study itself: Template switching recovered approximately one barcoded beta molecule for every two T cells. The study's findings and limits: The recorded TCR beta diversity per million T cells decreased in a roughly linear manner with age.

The table lists this clonotype with a few counts. Its target is not known. About 10 milliliters was the volume of peripheral blood drawn from each donor. Through a sample-barcoded 5' primer and a J-beta primer mix, a second PCR was run for roughly 7 to 12 cycles. All samples gave at least 3 million CDR3-containing paired-end reads. Each CDR3 protein is one row after TCRdb ran MiXCR on the 5' RACE reads. The profile shows about 1.4 million distinct CDR3 sequences, roughly 64% of them singletons. Sequencing was performed on blood. The TCR sequence derives from a man between 18 and 29 years old in good health.

CDR3 residues: CSGDAQGGETQYF. The CDR3 region has the DNA TGCAGCGGGGATGCACAGGGAGGAGAGACCCAGTACTTC. V is TRBV29-1 and J is TRBJ2-5; either TRBD1 or TRBD2 may supply D (6 bases each). Germline CDR1 is SQVTM and CDR2 is ANQGSEA. V was trimmed by 7 bases and J by 4 bases, leaving 16 bases between them. This CDR3 region has 13 residues.